This is a list of T cell receptor beta chains from one sample in a study of blood T cell repertoires in COVID-19. Measured with immunoSEQ multiplex PCR; TCRdb has only the in-frame clones, and not every one. The table shows 90,000 to 120,000 clones, with roughly four fifths occurring only once. The sequencing input was peripheral blood. The origin of the receptors is a woman older than 75 with active or convalescent COVID-19. Each CDR3 is given with its conserved first and last residue. Fields, in order: V gene, CDR3 length, D gene, J gene, clone size, CDR3 DNA, CDR3 protein. D genes are given only for firm matches. Expanded clones get a size class; other rows say once, few or many, or leave the size out.

>TRBV7-2|14|-|TRBJ2-5|-
TGTGCCAGCAGCTTGAGCAGGGCCCAAGAGACCCAGTACTTC
CASSLSRAQETQYF
>TRBV19|14|-|TRBJ1-3|-
TGTGCCAGTCGAGATGGGCCTTCTGGAAACACCATATATTTT
CASRDGPSGNTIYF
>TRBV6-5|13|TRBD1|TRBJ1-5|-
TGTGCCAGCAGGGACAGGGGGGATCAGCCCCAGCATTTT
CASRDRGDQPQHF
>TRBV9|16|TRBD2|TRBJ2-2|-
TGTGCCAGCAGCGTAGGGAGCGGGGGGGCGACCGGGGAGCTGTTTTTT
CASSVGSGGATGELFF
>TRBV19|12|-|TRBJ2-7|-
TGTGCCAGTAGTATGGGAGTCAACGAGCAGTACTTC
CASSMGVNEQYF
>TRBV27|16|TRBD1|TRBJ1-4|-
TGTGCCAGCAGTTTATCGTCCAGGGGGGCTAATGAAAAACTGTTTTTT
CASSLSSRGANEKLFF
>TRBV19|13|-|TRBJ1-4|-
TGTGCCAGTAGTATTGGCTTGAATGAAAAACTGTTTTTT
CASSIGLNEKLFF
>TRBV11-2|14|-|TRBJ2-5|-
TGTGCCAGCAGCTTCTCAGGGGCCAAAGAGACCCAGTACTTC
CASSFSGAKETQYF
>TRBV5-1|11|TRBD1|TRBJ2-1|once
TGCGCCAGCAGGACAGGGTTCTGGCAGTTCTTC
CASRTGFWQFF
>TRBV11-2|15|TRBD2|TRBJ2-7|-
TGTGCCAGCAGCCCCCTTGGAGCGGGAGGGGACGAGCAGTACTTC
CASSPLGAGGDEQYF
>TRBV11-2|15|-|TRBJ2-1|-
TGTGCCAGCAGCTCCACTAGCAGGGCGGATGTCGAGCAGTTCTTC
CASSSTSRADVEQFF
>TRBV28|15|-|TRBJ2-5|-
TGTGCCAGCAGTTTCTTGTTCGGGGGAGGAGAGACCCAGTACTTC
CASSFLFGGGETQYF
>TRBV5-1|16|TRBD1|TRBJ2-5|-
TGCGCCAGCAGCAACCTTGTTGGGACAGACCAAGAGACCCAGTACTTC
CASSNLVGTDQETQYF
>TRBV11-3|13|-|TRBJ2-2|-
TGTGCCAGCAGCCCGTCGACAGGCGGGGAGCTGTTTTTT
CASSPSTGGELFF
>TRBV6-6|12|TRBD1|TRBJ1-2|-
TGTGTCACGGGACAGGGAGGCAAGGGCTACACCTTC
CVTGQGGKGYTF
>TRBV7-5|14|-|TRBJ2-7|-
-
CARSFGQGNDEQYF
>TRBV5-1|14|-|TRBJ1-1|once
TGCGCCAGCAGCTTTACACAGCTTAACACTGAAGCTTTCTTT
CASSFTQLNTEAFF
>TRBV5-1|14|-|TRBJ2-1|-
TGCGCCAGCAGCTTGGGACTAGTTGAGAATGAGCAGTTCTTC
CASSLGLVENEQFF
>TRBV29-1|13|-|TRBJ1-5|-
TGCAGCGTTGTTACCAGGGTGGATCAGCCCCAGCATTTT
CSVVTRVDQPQHF
>TRBV5-1|14|-|TRBJ1-2|-
TGCGCCAGCAGCTTGGACCGCGGGAACTATGGCTACACCTTC
CASSLDRGNYGYTF
>TRBV6-5|15|-|TRBJ2-7|-
TGTGCCAGCAGTCAAATTAACAGGGAACACTACGAGCAGTACTTC
CASSQINREHYEQYF
>TRBV19|16|TRBD1|TRBJ1-6|-
TGTGCCAGTACCCCCGGGACAGGGGTACCTAATTCACCCCTCCACTTT
CASTPGTGVPNSPLHF
>TRBV5-1|13|-|TRBJ2-3|-
TGCGCCAGCAGCTCCTCCTCCACAGATACGCAGTATTTT
CASSSSSTDTQYF
>TRBV7-2|15|-|TRBJ2-7|medium-sized
TGTGCCAGCAGCTTCGGCGGGTCCGTTACCTACGAGCAGTACTTC
CASSFGGSVTYEQYF
>TRBV6-5|14|-|TRBJ1-4|-
TGTGCCAGCAGTCACCGGGACAATAATGAAAAACTGTTTTTT
CASSHRDNNEKLFF
>TRBV4-3|15|TRBD1|TRBJ2-1|-
TGCGCCAGCAGCCAAGAACAGGGGTTCTACAATGAGCAGTTCTTC
CASSQEQGFYNEQFF
>TRBV6-2/TRBV6-3|13|TRBD1|TRBJ1-2|-
TGTGCCAGCAGTAGACAGGGGATATATGGCTACACCTTC
CASSRQGIYGYTF
>TRBV2|15|-|TRBJ2-7|-
TGTGCCAGCAGTGGGAGAAACCTCGGATCCTACGAGCAGTACTTC
CASSGRNLGSYEQYF
>TRBV5-5|14|TRBD1|TRBJ1-6|-
TGTGCCAGCAGGACCGGGACAGATAATTCACCCCTCCACTTT
CASRTGTDNSPLHF
>TRBV6-1|15|-|TRBJ1-1|-
TGTGCCAGCAGTGAAATGCAGGGGCCGAACACTGAAGCTTTCTTT
CASSEMQGPNTEAFF
>TRBV7-3|20|-|TRBJ1-5|-
TGTGCCAGCAGCTCCAAACCCCGGACTTTAGGGAAATATAGCAATCAGCCCCAGCATTTT
CASSSKPRTLGKYSNQPQHF
>TRBV6-5|12|-|TRBJ2-1|-
TGTGCCAGCAGTTACTCGGCCAATGAGCAGTTCTTC
CASSYSANEQFF